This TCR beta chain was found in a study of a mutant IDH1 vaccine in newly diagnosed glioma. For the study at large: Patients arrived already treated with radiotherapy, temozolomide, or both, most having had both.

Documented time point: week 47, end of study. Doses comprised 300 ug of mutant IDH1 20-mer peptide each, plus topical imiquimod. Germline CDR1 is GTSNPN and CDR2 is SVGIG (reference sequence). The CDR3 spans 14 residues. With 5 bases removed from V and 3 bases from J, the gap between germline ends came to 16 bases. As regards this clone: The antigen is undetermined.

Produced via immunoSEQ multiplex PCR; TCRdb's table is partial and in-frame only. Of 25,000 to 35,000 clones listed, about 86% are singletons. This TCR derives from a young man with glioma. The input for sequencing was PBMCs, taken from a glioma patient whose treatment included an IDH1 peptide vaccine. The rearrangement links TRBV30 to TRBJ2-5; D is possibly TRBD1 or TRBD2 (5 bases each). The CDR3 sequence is CAWLPRGVKETQYF. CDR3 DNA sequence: TGTGCCTGGCTCCCGAGGGGAGTTAAAGAGACCCAGTACTTC. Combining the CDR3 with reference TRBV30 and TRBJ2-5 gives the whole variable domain SQTIHQWPATLVQPVGSPLSLECTVEGTSNPNLYWYRQAAGRGLQLLFYSVGIGQISSEVPQNLSASRPQDRQFILSSKKLLLSDSGFYLCAWLPRGVKETQYFGPGTRLLVL.